This T cell receptor (beta chain) was sequenced in a study of Graves' ophthalmopathy and Graves' hyperthyroidism. Broader study findings: Ophthalmopathy and stable hyperthyroidism were discriminated by a 13-signature model, with 87.88% sensitivity and about 82% specificity.

The sequenced template was RNA, covering the TCR beta CDR3 region. RT-PCR in the first round used HTBI primers; a second-round multiplex PCR followed. TCRdb independently ran MiXCR on the multiplex PCR reads; one entry per CDR3 protein. The sample has approximately 210,000 distinct CDR3 sequences; 20% to 25% are singletons. Ineligible for inclusion were patients with other autoimmune diseases, uncontrolled infections, pregnancy or lactation. The CDR3 consists of 17 residues. Germline CDR1 and CDR2: SGHTA and FQGTGA. Trimming cost V 5 bases and J 0 bases, with 16 bases left between them. Ten or more counts support this clonotype. Its cognate antigen is unknown.

The chain has TRBV7-3 and TRBJ2-2; weak D call: TRBD2 (6 bases). This clonotype was obtained from a woman between 45 and 65 years old with Graves' ophthalmopathy. Sequences were obtained from peripheral blood. CDR3 amino acids: CASSIVGGTTNTGELFF. Here the CDR3 DNA reads TGTGCCAGCAGCATAGTCGGAGGGACCACGAACACCGGGGAGCTGTTTTTT. Using reference TRBV7-3 and TRBJ2-2 for the parts outside the CDR3, the full variable domain is GAGVSQTPSNKVTEKGKYVELRCDPISGHTALYWYRQSLGQGPEFLIYFQGTGAADDSGLPNDRFFAVRPEGSVSTLKIQRTERGDSAVYLCASSIVGGTTNTGELFFGEGSRLTVL.